The clone carrying this TCR beta chain was counted between two and nine times. CDR1 is GTSNPN, CDR2 SVGIG, per germline (reference sequence). The CDR3 extends over 13 amino acids. The data stem from a study of blood T cells in healthy people across ages. A second PCR, run for about 7 to 11 cycles, used a sample-barcoded 5' primer plus a J-beta primer mix. TCRdb processed the 5' RACE reads anew with MiXCR; each CDR3 protein has one entry. The sample carries under 700,000 distinct CDR3 sequences, 24% recorded once. These data were also reused for a study on T cells of mothers and their children. Per that paper: RNA was extracted, and all of it went into cDNA synthesis at about 1.5 ug per 15 ul. The yield was over 9 million TCR beta CDR3 reads from each mother and 2.5 million to 3.5 million from each child.

Material: blood. The receptor was isolated from a boy younger than 18 in good health. This chain joins TRBV30 and TRBJ2-2; D might be TRBD2 (6 bases). CDR3: CAWDSLSTGELFF. In DNA, the CDR3 is TGTGCTTGGGACTCCCTTAGCACCGGGGAGCTGTTTTTT.